The 21 T cell receptor beta chains presented below share a single source sample, sequenced in a study of T cell repertoires in cytomegalovirus infection. TCRdb re-derived calls from the reads in MiXCR, one entry per CDR3 protein. In the table there are some 560,000 distinct CDR3 sequences, roughly 43% of which are singletons. Which antigens these TCRs recognize remains unknown. The input for sequencing was cultured PBMCs, taken from culture after CMV antigen stimulation. Receptors were obtained from a human donor in good health (CMV status not recorded). Some clones in this sample may be carry-over from other donors' samples.

This clonotype was observed a few times. The chain employs TRBV7-2 and TRBJ2-3; the match to TRBD2 covers 7 bases. Germline assignment: CDR1 SGHTA and CDR2 FQGNSA. The length of the CDR3 is 14 residues. V dropped 5 bases and J dropped 2; count of bases not matched to a gene: 4. DNA for the CDR3: TGTGCCAGCAGCAGACGACTAGCCACAGATACGCAGTATTTT. Protein sequence: CASSRRLATDTQYF.

This clonotype was counted a single time. The chain carries TRBV20-1 and TRBJ1-1; D unclear. The CDR3 sequence is 13 residues long. V was pared by 0 bases and J by 1 base, with 6 bases between. The germline V gene encodes CDR1 DFQATT and CDR2 SNEGSKA (reference sequence). CDR3 coding DNA: TGCAGTGCTAGAGAAATTCCGAACACTGAAGCTTTCTTT. Protein: CSAREIPNTEAFF.

The V gene is TRBV6-2 or TRBV6-3, the J gene TRBJ2-5; the D is unclear. Trimming removed 5 bases from V and 5 bases from J, with 15 bases in between. The CDR3 runs to 14 residues. Germline V gives CDR1 MNHEY, CDR2 SVGEGT. The CDR3 DNA reads as TGTGCCAGCAGTCTCCAGAGTCCCGGGGAGACCCAGTACTTC. Protein product: CASSLQSPGETQYF.

CDR3 DNA: TGTGCCAGCAGCTTAGAACCGTGGGAGCAGTTCTTC. The encoded protein is CASSLEPWEQFF. The chain carries TRBV11-2 and TRBJ2-1; D gene unclear. Germline lookup yields CDR1 SGHAT and CDR2 FQNNGV. This CDR3 has 12 amino acids. The V gene lost 0 bases and the J gene lost 10 bases, with 7 bases spanning the gap. Full variable domain (rest looked up from reference TRBV11-2 and TRBJ2-1): EAGVAQSPRYKIIEKRQSVAFWCNPISGHATLYWYQQILGQGPKLLIQFQNNGVVDDSQLPKDRFSAERLKGVDSTLKIQPAKLEDSAVYLCASSLEPWEQFFGPGTRLTVL.

This clonotype appeared a few times. This sequence joins TRBV28 and TRBJ1-6; 9 bases fit TRBD1. Germline V gene data show CDR1 as MDHEN and CDR2 as SYDVKM. The CDR3 is 18 amino acids. Unmatched junction bases numbered 12, after V lost 6 bases and J lost 3 bases. The CDR3 DNA follows: TGTGCCAGCAGCTCTTCCCACAGGGGGCGAAACTATAATTCACCCCTCCACTTT. This codes for CASSSSHRGRNYNSPLHF.

The chain uses TRBV6-6 and TRBJ1-1; D is possibly TRBD1 (5 bases). In germline, CDR1 is MNHNY, CDR2 SVGAGI (reference sequence). The germline V and J ends were trimmed by 8 bases and 5 bases, with 12 bases remaining between them. The CDR3 loop spans 12 amino acids. CDR3 residues: CASGHRNTEAFF. DNA for the CDR3: TGTGCCAGCGGCCACAGGAATACTGAAGCTTTCTTT.

This chain uses TRBV7-8 with TRBJ2-2; a weak D match, TRBD1 (5 bases). CDR3 size: 17 residues. Germline assignment: CDR1 SGHVS and CDR2 FQNEAQ. V lost 2 bases and J lost 0, with 13 bases in between. CDR3: CASSLRWQGTNTGELFF. The DNA of the CDR3 is TGTGCCAGCAGCTTAAGGTGGCAGGGTACGAACACCGGGGAGCTGTTTTTT.

This clonotype was seen a handful of times. The CDR3 DNA is TGTGCCAGCAGCCCAAGGTCACCTAGTAATTCACCCCTCCACTTT. The encoded protein is CASSPRSPSNSPLHF. This chain connects TRBV14 to TRBJ1-6; no clear D. The CDR3 has 15 amino acids. In germline, CDR1 is SGHDN, CDR2 FVKESK. Trimming stripped 4 bases from V and 6 bases from J, with 13 bases between.

This chain connects TRBV7-8 to TRBJ2-3; 10 positions match TRBD2. CDR3 length: 15 residues. J gave up 0 bases and V 7 bases, and 4 bases lay outside the gene matches. CDR1 is SGHVS and CDR2 is FQNEAQ in the germline V gene. The CDR3 bases are TGTGCCAGCATAGGTAGCGGGAGGAGCACAGATACGCAGTATTTT. Translated: CASIGSGRSTDTQYF.

There are a few counts of this clonotype. The rearrangement uses TRBV15 and TRBJ1-2; D gene unclear. V lost 0 bases, J lost 6 bases, and 17 bases lay in between. Per germline, CDR1 LNHNV and CDR2 YYDKDF (reference sequence). The CDR3 is 16 amino acids. This chain's CDR3 is CATSRDLGFKRNGYTF. For the CDR3, the DNA is TGTGCCACCAGCAGAGATCTAGGTTTCAAGAGGAATGGCTACACCTTC.

The rearrangement joins TRBV5-1 to TRBJ1-4; 7 bases fit TRBD1. Trimming took 3 bases from V and 5 from J; bases not matched to a gene: 10. This CDR3 is built from 16 residues. Germline CDR1 and CDR2: SGHRS and YFSETQ. Written as DNA, the CDR3 is TGCGCCAGCAGCTCCCACGTAGGGGGCCAGAATGAAAAACTGTTTTTT. It yields the protein CASSSHVGGQNEKLFF.

This clonotype was counted at least ten times. The chain carries TRBV7-2 and TRBJ1-6; no clear D. The CDR3 sequence is 11 residues long. V lost 4 bases and J 8 bases, leaving 3 bases between the germline ends. Germline V gene lookup returns CDR1 SGHTA and CDR2 FQGNSA. This chain's CDR3 is CASSSDSPLHF. The CDR3 coding sequence is TGTGCCAGCAGCTCAGATTCACCCCTCCACTTT.

This clonotype showed up just a few times. The V gene is TRBV5-4, the J gene TRBJ2-1; D is uncertain. The length of the CDR3 is 14 residues. In germline, CDR1 is SGHNT, CDR2 YYREEE (reference sequence). V lost 4 bases to trimming and J lost 2 bases, with 10 bases between them. CDR3 protein: CASSGGLAYNEQFF. CDR3 DNA sequence: TGTGCCAGCAGCGGCGGTTTGGCCTACAATGAGCAGTTCTTC.

CDR3 protein: CASSQEIPGAAGELFF. The CDR3 region has the DNA TGCGCCAGCAGCCAAGAGATACCAGGGGCGGCCGGGGAGCTGTTTTTT. V usage is TRBV4-3 and J usage is TRBJ2-2; TRBD1 might be the D (6 bases). V shed 0 bases and J shed 6 bases, with 14 bases lying between them. CDR1 is LGHNA and CDR2 is YSLEER in the germline V gene. The CDR3 contains 16 residues.

The chain employs TRBV14 and TRBJ1-2, with D hard to call. The V end lost 1 base, the J end lost 3 bases, and 9 bases lay between the germline ends. CDR3 length: 14 amino acids. The germline V gene has CDR1 SGHDN and CDR2 FVKESK. CDR3 loop: CASSQVDYHYGYTF. The CDR3 DNA reads TGTGCCAGCAGCCAAGTGGACTATCACTATGGCTACACCTTC.

The chain couples TRBV12-3 or TRBV12-4 to TRBJ1-6; D call uncertain. Trimming took off 2 bases at V and 12 bases at J, with 11 bases between the two ends. The CDR3 is made up of 13 amino acids. The CDR3 protein is CASSLRRPLPLHF. The CDR3 DNA sequence: TGTGCCAGCAGTTTACGGAGGCCTTTACCCCTCCACTTT.

The rearrangement links TRBV12-3 or TRBV12-4 to TRBJ1-1, with D tentatively TRBD1 (5 bases). The ends were cut back, 8 bases at V and 4 bases at J, with 26 bases in the middle. The CDR3 is made up of 17 amino acids. This CDR3 is CASSLWGRRVKGTEAFF. The CDR3 DNA reads as TGTGCCAGCTCACTGTGGGGGAGACGAGTAAAAGGCACTGAAGCTTTCTTT.

This chain joins TRBV6-6 and TRBJ2-7, with TRBD2 as a possible D gene (6 bases). Germline V gives CDR1 MNHNY, CDR2 SVGAGI (reference sequence). V was cut by 2 bases and J by 2 bases, with 13 bases left in between. The CDR3 is 15 amino acids. CDR3 nucleotides: TGTGCCAGCAGTTACGGGGGTAGCGGAACCTACGAGCAGTACTTC. Protein: CASSYGGSGTYEQYF.

The chain links TRBV11-2 to TRBJ1-1, with D possibly TRBD1 on 5 matching bases. The CDR3 length is 14 residues. V was clipped by 2 bases and J by 7 bases, with 14 bases between them. Germline values: CDR1 SGHAT, CDR2 FQNNGV. CDR3 region: CASSLRGGLGEAFF. The CDR3, as DNA: TGTGCCAGCAGCTTACGGGGCGGTTTGGGTGAAGCTTTCTTT.

At least ten counts were recorded for this clonotype. The rearrangement links TRBV7-6 to TRBJ2-3, with a tentative D call TRBD1 (6 bases). Germline values: CDR1 SGHVS, CDR2 FNYEAQ. Deletions cut 1 base from V and 6 bases from J, with 8 bases between. This CDR3 contains 13 residues. The CDR3 DNA reads as TGTGCCAGCAGCTTAGGGACAGTCGATACGCAGTATTTT. This sequence encodes CASSLGTVDTQYF.

CDR3 DNA: TGTGCCAGCAGCTTATTGACAGGGGACGGCTACACCTTC. It encodes CASSLLTGDGYTF. The chain combines TRBV11-2 with TRBJ1-2; 8 bases are a match to TRBD1. The CDR3 runs 13 residues. The germline gives CDR1 SGHAT, CDR2 FQNNGV. V was pared by 2 bases and J by 8 bases, with 4 bases of the junction left unmatched. Filled out from reference TRBV11-2 and TRBJ1-2, the complete variable domain reads EAGVAQSPRYKIIEKRQSVAFWCNPISGHATLYWYQQILGQGPKLLIQFQNNGVVDDSQLPKDRFSAERLKGVDSTLKIQPAKLEDSAVYLCASSLLTGDGYTFGSGTRLTVV.